Included here is one T cell receptor beta chain sequence, with context. Its antigen is unknown. This record comes from a study of T cells after yellow fever vaccination. Study observations and caveats: Contamination by abundant bulk-population clonotypes could be present in FACS-sorted repertoires. Peaking on day 5 versus 15, the secondary response was faster but weaker. Only a minor proportion of clonotypes was detected across both CD4 and CD8 compartments.

There are 13 residues in the CDR3. Trimming cost V 7 bases and J 8 bases; bases outside gene matches: 7. TCR cDNA was made by 5'RACE template switching, adding a universal primer site and UMIs. TCRdb reanalysed the 5' RACE reads using MiXCR and keeps one entry per CDR3 protein. This table has under 600,000 distinct CDR3 sequences, 21% appearing once. This TCR came from a man between 18 and 35 years old who received the YFV17D yellow fever vaccine. V is TRBV12-3 or TRBV12-4 and J is TRBJ1-4, with TRBD1 identical over 7 bases. The specimen was PBMCs, collected roughly 23 days after the first yellow fever vaccination. The CDR3 sequence: CASNQRTGEKLFF. The CDR3 coding sequence is TGTGCCAGCAACCAACGGACAGGAGAAAAACTGTTTTTT.